This TCR beta chain was sequenced in a study of blood T cell repertoires in COVID-19. About the study: From the United States, Italy and Spain came samples of acute and convalescent COVID-19. T cells, B-cell-depleted T cells, or PBMCs supplied cDNA or gDNA.

In the source study's methods: Counts of nucleated cells, estimated from reference gene primer amplification, were obtained. Assay: immunoSEQ multiplex PCR; the TCRdb copy retains only in-frame clones and omits some. D and trimming come from the DNA, and the V and J calls and clone size come from that table. The data show around 140,000 clones, with 80% to 90% seen just once and 1.5% to 2% held by the top ten. Trimming left V 0 bases short and J 3 bases short, with 6 bases between. Germline assignment: CDR1 LNHDA and CDR2 SQIVND (reference sequence). The CDR3 contains 13 residues. This clone was observed a few times.

Sequencing was done on a sample of peripheral blood. The sequence came from a woman in her 50s with acute or convalescent COVID-19. The rearrangement links TRBV19 to TRBJ2-7, with D perhaps matching TRBD1 (5 bases). CDR3 protein: CASSIDRDYEQYF. The CDR3 bases are TGTGCCAGTAGTATAGACAGGGACTACGAGCAGTACTTC.